Listed here is a single TCR beta chain. No antigen is known for it. TCRdb keeps only in-frame clones here, not all; method: immunoSEQ multiplex PCR. The table shows fewer than 90,000 clones, with 86% occurring only once. The data originate from a study of T cell responses to AZD1222 COVID-19 vaccine. Findings of the study overall: Distributed over spike, vaccine-associated CD4 TCRs predominated at 160-218 and 743-854.

The V gene lost 5 bases and the J gene lost 1 base, with 8 bases spanning the gap. The CDR3 loop spans 13 amino acids. The germline CDR1 and CDR2 sequences are MNHEY and SVGAGI. This receptor was obtained from an adult who received the AZD1222 COVID-19 vaccine. Specimen: peripheral blood, collected 28 days after the second AZD1222 dose. The chain links TRBV6-5 to TRBJ1-1; a possible D gene is TRBD1 (6 bases). DNA for the CDR3: TGTGCCAGCAGTCAACAGGGGAACACTGAAGCTTTCTTT. This codes for CASSQQGNTEAFF.